The subject of this entry is one TCR beta chain. Its antigen specificity is not known. The record has no base qualities; no much larger clone is one base away. The immunoSEQ Assay, a bias-controlled multiplex PCR, was used to amplify TCRbeta CDR3 regions from genomic DNA. From the authors' description of their analysis: Nucleated cell counts per sample were estimated from amplification of reference gene primers within the assay. To quantify the absolute abundance of each unique TCRbeta CDR3 rearrangement, sequence reads were collapsed and filtered. Productive Simpson clonality was computed per sample as the square root of Simpson's diversity index over productive rearrangements. Sourced from immuneACCESS, this table was stored by TCRdb with only in-frame sequences that have V and J called. A share of the clones is absent; for the studies checked, an unresolved V gene accounts for under half, and the remainder has no known explanation. Clone size and V and J calls were adopted from that table, with D and trimming inferred from the DNA. This sample holds roughly 50,000 clones; around 81% were observed only once. Of the sample, about 5.3% is held by the ten largest clones.

This entry comes from a study of blood T cell repertoires in COVID-19 (dated by TCRdb to about 2020). About the study as a whole: The collaborator samples originated in the United States, Italy and Spain and spanned the acute and convalescent phases of COVID-19. The material from the prospective study consisted of cDNA or gDNA derived from T cells, B-cell-depleted T cells, or PBMCs. The dataset comprised deeply sampled blood TCRbeta repertoires from subjects exposed to, actively infected with, or recovered from COVID-19. The repertoires were released in a freely available public database meant as a resource for research on the immune response to SARS-CoV-2. The samples were drawn from the first 160 participants of the ongoing ImmuneRACE study and from more than 1,000 subjects provided by 6 global collaborators. Nearly every sample came with metadata listing a de-identified subject ID, COVID-19 status, age in years and sex. HLA class I and class II types, where available, came from metadata supplied by the sample provider rather than from assay-based typing.

Beyond this particular receptor, the publication reports: The quantity of clinical and demographic metadata differed by source and by participant and was supplied without curation.

Whole blood was collected in K2EDTA tubes by collaborating institutions according to the institutions' own protocols. For TCRbeta analysis, collaborators shipped samples as frozen whole blood, isolated PBMCs, or DNA extracted from either of those sample types. Source material: peripheral blood. The receptor was derived from an older woman with acute or convalescent COVID-19.

The DNA reads as follows: TGCGCCAGCACTGATCATGGGACAGGGGCCTACGAGCAGTACTTC. The translation is CASTDHGTGAYEQYF. The rearrangement combines TRBV10-2 with TRBJ2-7; 10 of the junction bases match TRBD1. The CDR3 contains 15 residues, cysteine and phenylalanine counted. The DNA shown is the 45-base CDR3, in frame from base 1. Looking up the germline V gene yields CDR1 WSHSY and CDR2 SAAADI. Relative to germline, V is missing 7 bases and J is missing 2 bases, with 8 bases of the junction outside any gene match.